Shown below are 2 T cell receptor beta chains from a single sample sequenced in a study of cytomegalovirus exposure and HLA in healthy donors. Amplification used 60 Vbeta primers and 13 Jbeta primers. The assay was immunoSEQ multiplex PCR, and TCRdb's table has in-frame clones only and misses some. The sample includes under 250,000 clones, around 73% seen only once; the top ten take about 3.8%. Sequenced material: PBMCs. The receptors here all came from a male donor in good health and CMV-seronegative.

This clone was seen at least ten times. The J gene is TRBJ2-3, the V gene TRBV5-1, with D possibly TRBD2 on 7 matching bases. Per germline, CDR1 SGHRS and CDR2 YFSETQ. This CDR3 is built from 17 residues. V lost 3 bases and J lost 4, with 21 bases in between. This chain's CDR3 is CASSWLGGGRFADTQYF. The CDR3, as DNA: TGCGCCAGCAGCTGGCTTGGGGGCGGGAGATTTGCAGATACGCAGTATTTT.

V usage is TRBV7-2 and J usage is TRBJ2-7, with no clear D. The CDR3 consists of 13 residues. The ends were cut back, 0 bases at V and 7 bases at J, with 10 bases in the middle. CDR1 is SGHTA and CDR2 is FQGNSA in the germline V gene. In DNA form, the CDR3 reads TGTGCCAGCAGCTTAGCCCACCTACGGGAGCAGTACTTC. Residues: CASSLAHLREQYF.